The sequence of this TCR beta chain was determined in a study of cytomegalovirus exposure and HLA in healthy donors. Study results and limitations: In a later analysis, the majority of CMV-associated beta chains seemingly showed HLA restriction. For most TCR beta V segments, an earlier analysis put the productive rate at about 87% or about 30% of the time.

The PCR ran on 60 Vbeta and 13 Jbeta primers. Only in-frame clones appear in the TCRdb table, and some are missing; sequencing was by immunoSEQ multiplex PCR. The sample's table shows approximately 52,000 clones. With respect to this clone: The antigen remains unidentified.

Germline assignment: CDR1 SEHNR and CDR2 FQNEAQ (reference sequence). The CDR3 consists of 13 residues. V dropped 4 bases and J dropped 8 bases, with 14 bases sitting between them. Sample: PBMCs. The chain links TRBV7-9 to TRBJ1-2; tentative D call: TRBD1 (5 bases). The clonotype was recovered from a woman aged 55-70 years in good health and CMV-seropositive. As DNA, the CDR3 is TGTGCCAGCAGCTCAACTTGGGGCTGGGGCTACACCTTC. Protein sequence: CASSSTWGWGYTF.